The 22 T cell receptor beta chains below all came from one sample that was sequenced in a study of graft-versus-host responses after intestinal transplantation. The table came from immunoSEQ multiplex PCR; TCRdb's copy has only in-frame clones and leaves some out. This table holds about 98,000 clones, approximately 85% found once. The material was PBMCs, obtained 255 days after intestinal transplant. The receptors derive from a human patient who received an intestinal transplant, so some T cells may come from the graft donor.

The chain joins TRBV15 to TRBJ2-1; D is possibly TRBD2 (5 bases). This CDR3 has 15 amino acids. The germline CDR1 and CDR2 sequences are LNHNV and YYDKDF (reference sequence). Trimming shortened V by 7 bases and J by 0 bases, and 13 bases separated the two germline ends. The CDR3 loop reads CATKLTSDSYNEQFF. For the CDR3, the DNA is TGTGCCACCAAACTTACTAGTGACTCCTACAATGAGCAGTTCTTC.

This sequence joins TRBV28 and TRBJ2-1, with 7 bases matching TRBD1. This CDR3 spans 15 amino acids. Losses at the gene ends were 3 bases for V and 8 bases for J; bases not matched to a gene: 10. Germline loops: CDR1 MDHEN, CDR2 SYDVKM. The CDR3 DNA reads TGTGCCAGCAGTTTCGTTCCAGGGGGAAGGGATGAGCAGTTCTTC. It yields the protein CASSFVPGGRDEQFF.

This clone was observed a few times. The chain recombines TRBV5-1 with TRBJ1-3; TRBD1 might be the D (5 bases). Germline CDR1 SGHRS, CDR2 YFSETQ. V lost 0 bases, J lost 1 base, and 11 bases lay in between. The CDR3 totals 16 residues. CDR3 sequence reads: CASSLAGLQSGNTIYF. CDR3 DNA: TGCGCCAGCAGCTTGGCGGGACTCCAGTCTGGAAACACCATATATTTT.

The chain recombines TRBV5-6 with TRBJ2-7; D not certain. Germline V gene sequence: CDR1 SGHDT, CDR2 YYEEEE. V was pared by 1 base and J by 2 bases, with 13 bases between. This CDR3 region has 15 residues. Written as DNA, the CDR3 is TGTGCCAGCAGCTTGTCCCCCAGGCCCCCCTACGAGCAGTACTTC. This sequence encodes CASSLSPRPPYEQYF.

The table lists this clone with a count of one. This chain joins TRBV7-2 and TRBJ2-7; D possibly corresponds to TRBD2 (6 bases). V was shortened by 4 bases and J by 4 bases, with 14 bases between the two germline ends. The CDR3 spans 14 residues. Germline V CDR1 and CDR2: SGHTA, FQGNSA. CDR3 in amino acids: CASSSAGGIYEQYF. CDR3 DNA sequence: TGTGCCAGCAGCTCAGCGGGCGGAATTTACGAGCAGTACTTC.

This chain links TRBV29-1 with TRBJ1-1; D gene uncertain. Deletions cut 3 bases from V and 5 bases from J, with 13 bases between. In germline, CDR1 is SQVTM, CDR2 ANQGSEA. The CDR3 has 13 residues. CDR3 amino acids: CSVDPGDGTEAFF. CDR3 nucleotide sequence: TGCAGCGTTGACCCAGGTGATGGGACTGAAGCTTTCTTT.

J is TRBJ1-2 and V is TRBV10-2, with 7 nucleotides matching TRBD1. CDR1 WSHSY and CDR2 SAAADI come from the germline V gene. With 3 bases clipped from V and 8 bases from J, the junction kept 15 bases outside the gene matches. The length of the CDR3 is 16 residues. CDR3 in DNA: TGCGCCAGCAGTGACCGTCACTTTACAGGGGATGGAGGCTACACCTTC. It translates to CASSDRHFTGDGGYTF.

CDR3 nucleotide sequence: TGCGCCAGCAGCCAACTACTGGACAGGGCCTACGAGCAGTACGTC. Residues: CASSQLLDRAYEQYV. The chain is built from TRBV4-3 and TRBJ2-7, with 8 bases lining up with TRBD1. The germline CDR1 and CDR2 sequences are LGHNA and YSLEER. V gave up 2 bases and J gave up 2 bases; unmatched junction bases: 5. CDR3 length: 15 amino acids.

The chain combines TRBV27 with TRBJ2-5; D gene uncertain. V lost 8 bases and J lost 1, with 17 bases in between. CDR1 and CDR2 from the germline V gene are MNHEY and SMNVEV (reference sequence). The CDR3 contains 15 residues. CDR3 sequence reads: CASSTVRQAQETQYF. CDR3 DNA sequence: TGTGCCAGCTCGACGGTACGGCAGGCCCAAGAGACCCAGTACTTC.

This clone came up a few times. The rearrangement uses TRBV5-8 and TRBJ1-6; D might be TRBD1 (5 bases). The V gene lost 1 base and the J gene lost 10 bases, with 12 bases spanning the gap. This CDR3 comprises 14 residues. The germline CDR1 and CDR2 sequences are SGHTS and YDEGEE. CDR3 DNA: TGTGCCAGCAGCTTGTGGGGCTCGGGATCACCCCTCCACTTT. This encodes CASSLWGSGSPLHF.

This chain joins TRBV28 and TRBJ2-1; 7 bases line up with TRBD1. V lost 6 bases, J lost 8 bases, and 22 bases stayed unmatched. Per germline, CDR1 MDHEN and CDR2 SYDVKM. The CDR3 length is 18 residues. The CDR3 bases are TGTGCCAGCAGCACAACTCTCAGATCGACAGGGCAGAGTCATGAGCAGTTCTTC. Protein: CASSTTLRSTGQSHEQFF.

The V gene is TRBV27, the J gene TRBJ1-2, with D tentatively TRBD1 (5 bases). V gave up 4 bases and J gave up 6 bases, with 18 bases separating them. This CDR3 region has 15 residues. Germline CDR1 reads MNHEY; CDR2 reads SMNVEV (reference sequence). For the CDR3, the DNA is TGTGCCAGCAGTTCTGACAGCCTTCTTAGCCATGGCTACACCTTC. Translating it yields CASSSDSLLSHGYTF.

CDR3 sequence (DNA): TGTGCCAGTAGTATTCTTTCAGGGGGACCGCAGCCCCAGCATTTT. Its translation is CASSILSGGPQPQHF. This chain joins TRBV19 and TRBJ1-5; 7 nucleotides agree with TRBD1. Germline loops: CDR1 LNHDA, CDR2 SQIVND (reference sequence). The CDR3 totals 15 residues. V dropped 3 bases and J dropped 7; count of bases not matched to a gene: 9.

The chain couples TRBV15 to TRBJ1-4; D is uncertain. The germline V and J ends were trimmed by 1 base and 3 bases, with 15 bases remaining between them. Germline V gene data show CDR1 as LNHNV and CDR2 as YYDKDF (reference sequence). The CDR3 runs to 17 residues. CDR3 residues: CATSRVNPTLANEKLFF. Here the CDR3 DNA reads TGTGCCACCAGCAGAGTCAACCCCACCCTTGCTAATGAAAAACTGTTTTTT.

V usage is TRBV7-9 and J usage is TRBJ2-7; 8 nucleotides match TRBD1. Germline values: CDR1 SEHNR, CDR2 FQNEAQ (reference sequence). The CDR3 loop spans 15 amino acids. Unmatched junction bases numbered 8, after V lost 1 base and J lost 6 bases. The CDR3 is CASSLDMGQVGEQYF. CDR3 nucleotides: TGTGCCAGCAGCTTAGATATGGGACAGGTCGGCGAGCAGTACTTC.

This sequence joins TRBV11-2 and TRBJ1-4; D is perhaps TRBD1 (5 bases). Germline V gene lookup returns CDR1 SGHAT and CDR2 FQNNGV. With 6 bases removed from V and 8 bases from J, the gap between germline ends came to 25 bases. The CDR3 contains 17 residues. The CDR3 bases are TGTGCCAGCAGTCGTCCCCTCCAGGGTCCAGGCCAAGAAAAACTGTTTTTT. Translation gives CASSRPLQGPGQEKLFF.

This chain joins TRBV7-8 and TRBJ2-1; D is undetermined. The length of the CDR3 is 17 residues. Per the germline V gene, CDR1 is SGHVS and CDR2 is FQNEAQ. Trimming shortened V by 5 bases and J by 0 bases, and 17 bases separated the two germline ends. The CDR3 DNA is TGTGCCAGCAGCCCTGATCGGGCGGTGAGCTCCTACAATGAGCAGTTCTTC. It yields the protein CASSPDRAVSSYNEQFF.

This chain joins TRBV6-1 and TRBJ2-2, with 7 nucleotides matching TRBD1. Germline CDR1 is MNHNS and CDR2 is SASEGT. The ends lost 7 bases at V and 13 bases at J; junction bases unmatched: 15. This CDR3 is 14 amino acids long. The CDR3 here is CASKKTGTEGLLFF. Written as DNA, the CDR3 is TGTGCCAGCAAGAAGACCGGGACAGAAGGTCTGCTGTTTTTT.

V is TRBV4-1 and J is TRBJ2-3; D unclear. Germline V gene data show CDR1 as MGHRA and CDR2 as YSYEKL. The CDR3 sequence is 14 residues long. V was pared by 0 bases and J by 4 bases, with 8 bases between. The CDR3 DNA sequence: TGCGCCAGCAGCCAAGATCCCACCCCAGATACGCAGTATTTT. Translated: CASSQDPTPDTQYF.

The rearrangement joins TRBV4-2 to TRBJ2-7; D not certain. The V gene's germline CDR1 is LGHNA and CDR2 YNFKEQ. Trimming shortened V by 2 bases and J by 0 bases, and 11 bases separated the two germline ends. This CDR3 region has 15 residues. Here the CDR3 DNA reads TGTGCCAGCAGCCAAATCCGGGCGAACTCCTACGAGCAGTACTTC. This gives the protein CASSQIRANSYEQYF.

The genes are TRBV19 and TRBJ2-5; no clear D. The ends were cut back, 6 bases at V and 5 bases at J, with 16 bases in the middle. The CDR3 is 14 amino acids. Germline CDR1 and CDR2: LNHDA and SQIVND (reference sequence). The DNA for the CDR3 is TGTGCCAGTAGCCCACTTGGGTTGGGGGAGACCCAGTACTTC. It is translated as CASSPLGLGETQYF.

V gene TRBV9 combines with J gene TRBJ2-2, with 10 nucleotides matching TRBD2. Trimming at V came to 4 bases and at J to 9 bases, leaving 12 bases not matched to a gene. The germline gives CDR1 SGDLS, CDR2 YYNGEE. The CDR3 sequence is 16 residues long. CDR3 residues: CASSPPGAGGPRELFF. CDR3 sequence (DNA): TGTGCCAGCAGCCCCCCAGGAGCGGGGGGGCCTAGGGAGCTGTTTTTT.